Here is one T cell receptor (beta chain) with its context. Other DNA sequences in the sample encode the same CDR3. The data were taken from a study of cytomegalovirus exposure and HLA in healthy donors. A multiplex PCR was run with 60 Vbeta primers and 13 Jbeta primers. Only in-frame clones appear in the TCRdb table, and some are missing; sequencing was by immunoSEQ multiplex PCR. The table includes under 200,000 clones, around 80% detected once. This TCR derives from a woman in her forties in good health and CMV-seronegative. Sequencing was carried out using PBMCs.

CDR3 protein: CASSGVLADYNYGYTF. In DNA, the CDR3 is TGTGCCAGCAGCGGGGTGTTGGCGGATTATAACTATGGCTACACCTTC. The rearrangement joins TRBV9 to TRBJ1-2; D unclear. This CDR3 is built from 16 residues. CDR1 is SGDLS, CDR2 YYNGEE, per germline. V lost 3 bases to trimming and J lost 1 base, with 16 bases between them.